This T cell receptor (beta chain) was retrieved from a study of CD8 T cells in ankylosing spondylitis. Study-level results: As reported, disease-linked clones showed significant enrichment in matched ankylosing spondylitis synovial fluid.

TCRdb itself ran the 5' RACE reads through MiXCR, one entry per CDR3 protein. The sample contains roughly 280,000 distinct CDR3 sequences, 20% of which appear only once. Trimming cost V 5 bases and J 7 bases; bases outside gene matches: 7. Per germline, CDR1 MDHEN and CDR2 SYDVKM. This CDR3 comprises 14 residues. Notes on this clonotype: What it binds is unknown.

The chain has TRBV28 and TRBJ1-5; TRBD1 matches 8 bases. The clonotype was recovered from a male donor with ankylosing spondylitis or in good health (not recorded which). What was sequenced was blood, either unsorted or a sorted T cell fraction (not recorded which). The CDR3 spells CASSPRGLAQPQHF. The CDR3 coding sequence is TGTGCCAGCAGTCCCAGGGGGCTCGCGCAGCCCCAGCATTTT. The full variable domain, in which reference TRBV28 and TRBJ1-5 provide the parts outside the CDR3, is DVKVTQSSRYLVKRTGEKVFLECVQDMDHENMFWYRQDPGLGLRLIYFSYDVKMKEKGDIPEGYSVSREKKERFSLILESASTNQTSMYLCASSPRGLAQPQHFGDGTRLSIL.